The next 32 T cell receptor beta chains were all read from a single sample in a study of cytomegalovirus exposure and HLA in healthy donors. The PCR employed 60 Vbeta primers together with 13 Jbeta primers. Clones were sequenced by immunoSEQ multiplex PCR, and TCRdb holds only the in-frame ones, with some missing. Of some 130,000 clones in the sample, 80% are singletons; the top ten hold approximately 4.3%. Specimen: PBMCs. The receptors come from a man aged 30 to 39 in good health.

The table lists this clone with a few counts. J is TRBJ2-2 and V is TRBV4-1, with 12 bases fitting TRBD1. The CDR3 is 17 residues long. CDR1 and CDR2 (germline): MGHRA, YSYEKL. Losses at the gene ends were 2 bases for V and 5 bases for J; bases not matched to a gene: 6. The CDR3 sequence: CASSQRGTGGRTGELFF. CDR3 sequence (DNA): TGCGCCAGCAGCCAAAGGGGGACAGGGGGCAGGACCGGGGAGCTGTTTTTT.

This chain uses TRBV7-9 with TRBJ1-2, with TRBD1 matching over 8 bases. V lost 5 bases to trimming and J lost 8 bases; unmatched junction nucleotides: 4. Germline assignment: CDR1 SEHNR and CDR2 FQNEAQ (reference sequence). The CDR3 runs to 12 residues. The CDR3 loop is CASSVRTGGYTF. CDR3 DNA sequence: TGTGCCAGCAGCGTCCGGACAGGGGGCTACACCTTC.

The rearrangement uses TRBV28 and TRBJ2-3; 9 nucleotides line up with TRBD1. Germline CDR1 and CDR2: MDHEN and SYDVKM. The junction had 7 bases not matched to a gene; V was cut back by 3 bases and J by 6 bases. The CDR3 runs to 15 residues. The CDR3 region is CASSFAGTGRDTQYF. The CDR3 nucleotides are TGTGCCAGCAGTTTTGCCGGGACAGGGAGGGATACGCAGTATTTT.

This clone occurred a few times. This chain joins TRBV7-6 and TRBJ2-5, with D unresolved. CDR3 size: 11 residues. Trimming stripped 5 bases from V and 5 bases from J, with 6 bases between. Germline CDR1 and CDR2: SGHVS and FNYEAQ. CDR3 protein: CASSLLETQYF. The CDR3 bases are TGTGCCAGCAGCCTCTTGGAGACCCAGTACTTC.

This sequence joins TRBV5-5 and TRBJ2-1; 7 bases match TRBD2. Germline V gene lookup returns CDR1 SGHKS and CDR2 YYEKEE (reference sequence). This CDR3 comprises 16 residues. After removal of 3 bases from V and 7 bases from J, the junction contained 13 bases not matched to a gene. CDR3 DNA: TGTGCCAGCAGCTCGTGGGCGGGAGAGTGGTGGAATGAGCAGTTCTTC. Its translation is CASSSWAGEWWNEQFF.

DNA for the CDR3: TGTGCCAGCAGCAAAGTAGTTTTTGGTACGCGCCAGGACTCTGGAAACACCATATATTTT. Protein: CASSKVVFGTRQDSGNTIYF. J is TRBJ1-3 and V is TRBV21-1; the table's D call, TRBD1, has no DNA check behind it. TRBV21-1 is an annotated pseudogene. This CDR3 region has 20 residues.

Written as DNA, the CDR3 is TGTGCCAGCAGCTCCGCGGGTAGCAATCAGCCCCAGCATTTT. It encodes CASSSAGSNQPQHF. The rearrangement uses TRBV5-6 and TRBJ1-5; D is uncertain. The germline V and J ends were trimmed by 3 bases and 0 bases, with 7 bases remaining between them. Germline CDR1 and CDR2: SGHDT and YYEEEE. There are 14 residues in the CDR3.

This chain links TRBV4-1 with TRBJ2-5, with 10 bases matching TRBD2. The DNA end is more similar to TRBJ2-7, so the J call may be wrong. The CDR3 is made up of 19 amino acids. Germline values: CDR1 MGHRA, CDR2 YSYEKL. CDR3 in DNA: TGCGCCAGCAGCCAAGAAGGCGGGTTGGGACTAGCGTTACACTACGAGCAGTACTTC. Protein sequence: CASSQEGGLGLALHYEQYF.

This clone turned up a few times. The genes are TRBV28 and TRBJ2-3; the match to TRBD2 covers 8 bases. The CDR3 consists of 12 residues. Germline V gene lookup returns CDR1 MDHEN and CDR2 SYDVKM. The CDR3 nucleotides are TGTAGCGGGAGCCCGGGTACAGATACGCAGTATTTT. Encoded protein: CSGSPGTDTQYF.

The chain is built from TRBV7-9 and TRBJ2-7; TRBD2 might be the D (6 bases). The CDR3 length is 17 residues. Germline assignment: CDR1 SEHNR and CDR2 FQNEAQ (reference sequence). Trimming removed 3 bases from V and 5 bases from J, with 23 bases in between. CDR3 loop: CASSLWGVGLPSHEQYF. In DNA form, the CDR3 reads TGTGCCAGCAGCTTGTGGGGGGTGGGCCTCCCGTCCCACGAGCAGTACTTC.

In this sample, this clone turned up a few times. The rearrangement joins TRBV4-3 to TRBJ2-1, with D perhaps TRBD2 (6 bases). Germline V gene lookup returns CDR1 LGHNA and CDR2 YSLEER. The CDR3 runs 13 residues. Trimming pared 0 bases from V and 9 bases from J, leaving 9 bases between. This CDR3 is CASSQEWRGEQFF. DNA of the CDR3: TGCGCCAGCAGCCAAGAATGGAGGGGTGAGCAGTTCTTC.

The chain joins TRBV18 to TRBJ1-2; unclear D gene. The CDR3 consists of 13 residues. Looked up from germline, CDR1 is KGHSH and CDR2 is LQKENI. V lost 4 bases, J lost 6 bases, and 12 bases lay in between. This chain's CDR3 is CASSLENRDGYTF. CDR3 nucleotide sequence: TGTGCCAGCTCACTAGAGAACAGAGATGGCTACACCTTC.

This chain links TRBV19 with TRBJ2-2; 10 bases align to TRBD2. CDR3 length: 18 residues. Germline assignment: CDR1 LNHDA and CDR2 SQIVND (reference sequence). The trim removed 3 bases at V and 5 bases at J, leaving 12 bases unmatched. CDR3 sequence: CASSMETGSGRVTGELFF. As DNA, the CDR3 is TGTGCCAGTAGTATGGAGACCGGGAGCGGGAGGGTTACCGGGGAGCTGTTTTTT. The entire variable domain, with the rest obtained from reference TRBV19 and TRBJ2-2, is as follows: DGGITQSPKYLFRKEGQNVTLSCEQNLNHDAMYWYRQDPGQGLRLIYYSQIVNDFQKGDIAEGYSVSREKKESFPLTVTSAQKNPTAFYLCASSMETGSGRVTGELFFGEGSRLTVL.

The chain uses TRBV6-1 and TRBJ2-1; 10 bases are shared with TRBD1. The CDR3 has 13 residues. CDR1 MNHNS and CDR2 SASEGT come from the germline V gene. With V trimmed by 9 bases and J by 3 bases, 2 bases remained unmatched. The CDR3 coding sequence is TGTGCCAGTAGGGACAGGGGCTACAATGAGCAGTTCTTC. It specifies CASRDRGYNEQFF.

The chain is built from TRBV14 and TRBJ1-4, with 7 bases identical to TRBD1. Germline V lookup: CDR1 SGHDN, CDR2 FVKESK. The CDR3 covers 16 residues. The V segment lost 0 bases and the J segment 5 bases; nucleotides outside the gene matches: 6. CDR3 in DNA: TGTGCCAGCAGCCAAGACGCGGGACAGCTAAATGAAAAACTGTTTTTT. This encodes CASSQDAGQLNEKLFF.

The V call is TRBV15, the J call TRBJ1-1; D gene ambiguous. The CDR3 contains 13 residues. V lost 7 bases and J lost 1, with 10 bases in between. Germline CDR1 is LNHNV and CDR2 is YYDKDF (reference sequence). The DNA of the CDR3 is TGTGCCACCACTACGGACTGGAACACTGAAGCTTTCTTT. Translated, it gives CATTTDWNTEAFF.

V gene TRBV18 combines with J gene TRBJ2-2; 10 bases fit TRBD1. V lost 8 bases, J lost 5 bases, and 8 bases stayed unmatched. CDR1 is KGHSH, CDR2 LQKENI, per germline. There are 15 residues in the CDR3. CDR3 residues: CASRPGQGWTGELFF. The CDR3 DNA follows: TGTGCCAGCCGCCCGGGACAGGGGTGGACCGGGGAGCTGTTTTTT.

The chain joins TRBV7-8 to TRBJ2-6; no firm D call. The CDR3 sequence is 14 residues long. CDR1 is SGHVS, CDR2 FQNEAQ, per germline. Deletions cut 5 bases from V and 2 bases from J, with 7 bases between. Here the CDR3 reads CASSLSAGANVLTF. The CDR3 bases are TGTGCCAGCAGCCTGTCGGCTGGGGCCAACGTCCTGACTTTC.

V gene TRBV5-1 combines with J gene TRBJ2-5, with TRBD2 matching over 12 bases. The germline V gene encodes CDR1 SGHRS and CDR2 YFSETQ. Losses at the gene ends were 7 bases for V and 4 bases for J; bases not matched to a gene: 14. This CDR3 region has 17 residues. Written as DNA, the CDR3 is TGCGCCAGCGTTCTGGGGCGACTAGCGGGAGTAAGAGAGACCCAGTACTTC. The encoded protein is CASVLGRLAGVRETQYF. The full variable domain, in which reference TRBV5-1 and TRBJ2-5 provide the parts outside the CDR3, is KAGVTQTPRYLIKTRGQQVTLSCSPISGHRSVSWYQQTPGQGLQFLFEYFSETQRNKGNFPGRFSGRQFSNSRSEMNVSTLELGDSALYLCASVLGRLAGVRETQYFGPGTRLLVL.

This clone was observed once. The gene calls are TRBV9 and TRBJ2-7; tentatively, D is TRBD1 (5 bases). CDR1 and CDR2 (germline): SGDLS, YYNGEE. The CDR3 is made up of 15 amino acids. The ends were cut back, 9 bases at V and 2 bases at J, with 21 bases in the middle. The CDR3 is CAIQGGQLPTYEQYF. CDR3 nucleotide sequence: TGTGCCATTCAGGGTGGTCAGCTCCCAACCTACGAGCAGTACTTC.

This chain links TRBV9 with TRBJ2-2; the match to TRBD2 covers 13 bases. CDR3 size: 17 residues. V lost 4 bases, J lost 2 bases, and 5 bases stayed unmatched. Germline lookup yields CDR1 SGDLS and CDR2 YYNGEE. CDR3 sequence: CASSPRTSGGNTGELFF. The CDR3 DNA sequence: TGTGCCAGCAGCCCTCGGACTAGCGGGGGAAACACCGGGGAGCTGTTTTTT.

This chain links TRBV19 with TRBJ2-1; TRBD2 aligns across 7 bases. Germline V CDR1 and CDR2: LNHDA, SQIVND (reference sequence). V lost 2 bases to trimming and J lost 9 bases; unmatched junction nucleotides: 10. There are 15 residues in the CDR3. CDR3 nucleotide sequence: TGTGCCAGTAGTATACTGGGCGGGAGCGGAGGTGAGCAGTTCTTC. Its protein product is CASSILGGSGGEQFF.

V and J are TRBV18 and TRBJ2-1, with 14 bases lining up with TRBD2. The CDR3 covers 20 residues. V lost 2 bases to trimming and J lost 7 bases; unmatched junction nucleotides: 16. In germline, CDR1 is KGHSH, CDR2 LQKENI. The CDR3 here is CASSPGTSGRHHLGKNEQFF. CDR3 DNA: TGTGCCAGCTCACCAGGGACTAGCGGGAGACACCACCTGGGAAAAAATGAGCAGTTCTTC.

The CDR3 DNA sequence: TGTGCCTGGAATCCCTCTCCCGGAAACACCATATATTTT. Its protein product is CAWNPSPGNTIYF. This chain links TRBV30 with TRBJ1-3; no reliable D call. Looked up from germline, CDR1 is GTSNPN and CDR2 is SVGIG (reference sequence). The V gene lost 4 bases and the J gene lost 4 bases, with 11 bases spanning the gap. The CDR3 sequence is 13 residues long.

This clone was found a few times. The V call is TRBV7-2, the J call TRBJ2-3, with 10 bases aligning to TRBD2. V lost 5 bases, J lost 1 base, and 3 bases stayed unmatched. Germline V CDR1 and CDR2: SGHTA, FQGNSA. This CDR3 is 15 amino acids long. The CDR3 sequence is CASSPLAGGTDTQYF. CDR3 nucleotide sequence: TGTGCCAGCAGCCCTCTAGCGGGGGGCACAGATACGCAGTATTTT.

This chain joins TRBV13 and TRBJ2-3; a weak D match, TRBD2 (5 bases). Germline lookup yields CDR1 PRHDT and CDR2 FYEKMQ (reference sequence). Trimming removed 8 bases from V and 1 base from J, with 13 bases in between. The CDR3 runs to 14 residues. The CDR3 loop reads CASGSYGGTDTQYF. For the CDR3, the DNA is TGTGCCAGCGGGAGTTACGGAGGCACAGATACGCAGTATTTT. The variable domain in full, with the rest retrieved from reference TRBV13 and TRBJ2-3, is AAGVIQSPRHLIKEKRETATLKCYPIPRHDTVYWYQQGPGQDPQFLISFYEKMQSDKGSIPDRFSAQQFSDYHSELNMSSLELGDSALYFCASGSYGGTDTQYFGPGTRLTVL.

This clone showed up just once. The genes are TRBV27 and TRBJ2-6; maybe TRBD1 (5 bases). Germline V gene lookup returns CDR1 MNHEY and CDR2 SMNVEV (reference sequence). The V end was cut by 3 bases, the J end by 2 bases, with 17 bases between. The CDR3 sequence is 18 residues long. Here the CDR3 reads CASSFGALGVAGANVLTF. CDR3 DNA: TGTGCCAGCAGTTTTGGGGCCCTGGGTGTTGCTGGGGCCAACGTCCTGACTTTC.

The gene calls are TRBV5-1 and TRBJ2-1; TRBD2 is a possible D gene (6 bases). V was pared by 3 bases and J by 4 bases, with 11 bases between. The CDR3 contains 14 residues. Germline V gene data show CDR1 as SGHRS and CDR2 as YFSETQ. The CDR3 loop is CASSSSDYYNEQFF. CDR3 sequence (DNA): TGCGCCAGCAGCTCCTCGGACTATTACAATGAGCAGTTCTTC.

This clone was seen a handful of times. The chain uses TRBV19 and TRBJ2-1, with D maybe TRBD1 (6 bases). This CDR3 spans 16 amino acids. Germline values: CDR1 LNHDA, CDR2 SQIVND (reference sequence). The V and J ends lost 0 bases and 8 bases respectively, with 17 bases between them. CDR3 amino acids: CASSIEGHRGIDEQFF. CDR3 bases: TGTGCCAGTAGTATAGAGGGACATAGGGGAATAGATGAGCAGTTCTTC.

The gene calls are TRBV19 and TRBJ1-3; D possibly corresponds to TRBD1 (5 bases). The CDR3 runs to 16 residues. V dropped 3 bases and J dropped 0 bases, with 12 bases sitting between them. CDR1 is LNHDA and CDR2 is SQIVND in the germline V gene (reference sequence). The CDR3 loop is CASSMGRGVSGNTIYF. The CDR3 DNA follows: TGTGCCAGTAGTATGGGGCGGGGCGTCTCTGGAAACACCATATATTTT.

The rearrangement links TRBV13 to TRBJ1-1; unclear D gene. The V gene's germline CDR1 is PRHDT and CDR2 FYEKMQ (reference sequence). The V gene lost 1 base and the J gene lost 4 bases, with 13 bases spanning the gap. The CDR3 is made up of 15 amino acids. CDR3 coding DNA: TGTGCCAGCAGCTTAGAAGGCGTAGCGGCCACTGAAGCTTTCTTT. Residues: CASSLEGVAATEAFF.

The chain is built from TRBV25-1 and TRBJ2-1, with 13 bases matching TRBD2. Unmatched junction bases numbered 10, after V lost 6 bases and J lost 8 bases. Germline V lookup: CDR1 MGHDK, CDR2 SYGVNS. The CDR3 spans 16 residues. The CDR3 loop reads CASSPPWTSGSDEQFF. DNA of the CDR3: TGTGCCAGCAGCCCCCCGTGGACTAGCGGGAGCGATGAGCAGTTCTTC.